Shown below are 13 T cell receptor beta chains from a single sample sequenced in a study of vaccination and CD4 T cells after COVID-19. Stated treatment: roughly nine-day PBMC culture with coronavirus spike peptide pools or control peptides (ViraFEST assay). Antigens for these TCRs are unknown. Sequenced with the Oncomine TCR Beta short-read assay was DNA taken from cultured CD4+ T cells. TCRdb re-analysed the PCR reads in MiXCR, keeping a single row per CDR3 protein. The table lists more than 15,000 distinct CDR3 sequences, about 44% of them singletons. Material: CD4+ T cells from blood, cultured in vitro. Every receptor here comes from a human donor who had recovered from COVID-19.

The J gene is TRBJ2-2, the V gene TRBV3-1; no firm D call. This CDR3 is built from 14 residues. Trimming removed 7 bases at V and 6 bases at J, with 15 bases between. Germline V lookup: CDR1 LGHDT, CDR2 YNNKEL (reference sequence). CDR3 DNA: TGTGCCAGCATCACCCTCTCGGCAGCCGGGGAGCTGTTTTTT. Translation gives CASITLSAAGELFF.

This chain connects TRBV20-1 to TRBJ2-7; 8 positions agree with TRBD1. V dropped 5 bases and J dropped 1; count of bases not matched to a gene: 13. The CDR3 spans 16 residues. CDR1 is DFQATT, CDR2 SNEGSKA, per germline (reference sequence). The CDR3 reads CSAQASGQGKSYEQYF. CDR3 DNA: TGCAGTGCTCAAGCGAGTGGACAGGGAAAATCCTACGAGCAGTACTTC.

A single count supports this clonotype. This sequence joins TRBV28 and TRBJ1-2; no definite D call. CDR3 length: 13 residues. CDR1 MDHEN and CDR2 SYDVKM come from the germline V gene. V was clipped by 2 bases and J by 8 bases, with 12 bases between them. CDR3 sequence reads: CASSLLLATGYTF. The CDR3 DNA reads as TGTGCCAGCAGTTTACTCCTTGCAACCGGCTACACCTTC.

This rearrangement joins TRBV6-1 to TRBJ2-3, with D unresolved. This CDR3 contains 18 residues. Trimming took off 0 bases at V and 6 bases at J, with 22 bases between the two ends. Looked up from germline, CDR1 is MNHNS and CDR2 is SASEGT. CDR3 DNA: TGTGCCAGCAGTGAAGCTCGCTCGGCGGCCAGTCGTTTCGATACGCAGTATTTT. As protein: CASSEARSAASRFDTQYF.

This clonotype has more than one count but fewer than ten. The chain recombines TRBV7-3 with TRBJ2-1, with TRBD2 identical over 10 bases. CDR1 is SGHTA, CDR2 FQGTGA, per germline. The junction had 7 bases not matched to a gene; V was cut back by 2 bases and J by 0 bases. The CDR3 length is 18 residues. The CDR3 loop reads CASSLRLAGRSSYNEQFF. The CDR3 DNA reads TGTGCCAGCAGCTTACGACTAGCGGGCAGGAGCTCCTACAATGAGCAGTTCTTC.

The chain employs TRBV18 and TRBJ2-3; D not resolved. The CDR3 covers 14 residues. Germline lookup yields CDR1 KGHSH and CDR2 LQKENI. The V end was cut by 6 bases, the J end by 2 bases, with 12 bases between. The CDR3 is CASSRASYTDTQYF. CDR3 coding DNA: TGTGCCAGCTCTAGGGCCAGCTACACAGATACGCAGTATTTT.

The chain is built from TRBV7-9 and TRBJ2-3; 7 bases are a match to TRBD2. Germline-derived CDR1 and CDR2 are SEHNR and FQNEAQ (reference sequence). Trimming at V came to 4 bases and at J to 0 bases, leaving 7 bases not matched to a gene. The CDR3 runs to 16 residues. CDR3 amino acids: CASSYGYSGSTDTQYF. In DNA form, the CDR3 reads TGTGCCAGCAGCTATGGATATAGCGGGAGCACAGATACGCAGTATTTT.

This clonotype was observed a few times. This chain joins TRBV28 and TRBJ1-3; D is ambiguous. CDR3 length: 16 residues. Trimming took off 6 bases at V and 4 bases at J, with 19 bases between the two ends. Germline loops: CDR1 MDHEN, CDR2 SYDVKM. This CDR3 is CASSSSGSSTGNTIYF. In DNA form, the CDR3 reads TGTGCCAGCAGCTCCTCGGGGAGTAGCACCGGAAACACCATATATTTT.

The rearrangement links TRBV28 to TRBJ1-3; TRBD1 is a possible D gene (6 bases). CDR1 is MDHEN, CDR2 SYDVKM, per germline. V was cut by 10 bases and J by 0 bases, with 22 bases left in between. This CDR3 has 17 residues. The CDR3 DNA follows: TGTGCCACCTGGACAGCTCCGGGGACGCGCTCTGGAAACACCATATATTTT. It specifies CATWTAPGTRSGNTIYF.

The rearrangement joins TRBV7-6 to TRBJ1-4; D gene ambiguous. V shed 0 bases and J shed 0 bases, with 11 bases lying between them. Germline values: CDR1 SGHVS, CDR2 FNYEAQ. The CDR3 runs to 17 residues. CDR3 coding DNA: TGTGCCAGCAGCTTAGCCTTTAGAGCAGCAACTAATGAAAAACTGTTTTTT. Translation gives CASSLAFRAATNEKLFF.

This clonotype was counted a single time. This chain joins TRBV11-2 and TRBJ2-1, with 7 bases that match TRBD2. V was clipped by 5 bases and J by 13 bases; unmatched bases: 11. Germline V gene lookup returns CDR1 SGHAT and CDR2 FQNNGV. The CDR3 totals 13 residues. CDR3 loop: CASSPRPGLRQFF. The CDR3 coding sequence is TGTGCCAGCAGCCCCCGCCCGGGACTACGACAGTTCTTC.

The chain recombines TRBV6-1 with TRBJ2-1, with D unresolved. V dropped 2 bases and J dropped 4 bases, with 15 bases sitting between them. Germline V gene sequence: CDR1 MNHNS, CDR2 SASEGT. This CDR3 is built from 16 residues. As DNA, the CDR3 is TGTGCCAGCAGTGAACAGCCCCCATTGACTTACAATGAGCAGTTCTTC. It yields the protein CASSEQPPLTYNEQFF.

This chain links TRBV6-1 with TRBJ1-1, with D possibly being TRBD1 (6 bases). CDR3 size: 11 residues. Germline V lookup: CDR1 MNHNS, CDR2 SASEGT. V was trimmed by 6 bases and J by 10 bases, leaving 12 bases between them. CDR3 protein: CASSLGTRAFF. CDR3 bases: TGTGCCAGCAGCCTCGGGACAAGAGCTTTCTTT.